This is a list of T cell receptor beta chains from one sample in a study of persistence of HIV-infected CD4 T cells. Produced via immunoSEQ multiplex PCR; TCRdb's table is partial and in-frame only. Of about 48,000 clones in the sample, over 70% are singletons; the top ten hold 3%. These receptors have no identified antigens. This sample comprised CD4+ T cells sorted from PBMCs after roughly 18-hour stimulation, obtained from a patient who received antiretroviral therapy. The receptors were sampled from an adult man with HIV who was CMV-seropositive. CDR3s include the opening cysteine and the closing phenylalanine or tryptophan. A D gene is named only where the DNA matches it firmly. A clone size is listed for some rows: how often the clone was seen (once, few, many), or a class if it is expanded.

abundance	j_gene	v_gene	d_gene	CDR3nt	CDR3aa
-	TRBJ1-6	TRBV7-2	TRBD1	TGTGCCAGCAGCCCCAAAGGGGGGGGACAGGGGGCATATTCACCCCTCCACTTT	CASSPKGGGQGAYSPLHF
-	TRBJ2-3	TRBV7-2	TRBD1	TGTGCCAGCAGCTTGGGGACAGGGTTCACAGATACGCAGTATTTT	CASSLGTGFTDTQYF
-	TRBJ1-1	TRBV10-3	-	TGTGCCATCAGTGAGGGAAACACTGAAGCTTTCTTT	CAISEGNTEAFF
-	TRBJ2-7	TRBV18	-	TGTGCCAGCTCACCATTTGACCTCCGAGGGGAGCAGTACTTC	CASSPFDLRGEQYF
few	TRBJ2-1	TRBV10-1	-	TGCGCCAGCAGTTTAGGTTTCGATGAGCAGTTCTTC	CASSLGFDEQFF
-	TRBJ1-4	TRBV6-5	-	TGTGCCAGTGGTCCTTTCTTATTTGAAAAACTGTTTTTT	CASGPFLFEKLFF
-	TRBJ2-7	TRBV6-6	-	TGTGCCACCTCAAACGGACCCTCCTACGAGCAGTACTTC	CATSNGPSYEQYF
-	TRBJ2-3	TRBV10-3	-	TGTGCCATCAAAGGACAGACGAGCACAGATACGCAGTATTTT	CAIKGQTSTDTQYF
-	TRBJ1-1	TRBV30	-	TGTGCCTGGAAGGGGGACATCGGGAACACTGAAGCTTTCTTT	CAWKGDIGNTEAFF
-	TRBJ2-3	TRBV5-6	-	TGTGCCAGCAGTTCTCGCCGGGAACTTACAGATACGCAGTATTTT	CASSSRRELTDTQYF
-	TRBJ1-2	TRBV4-2	-	TGTGCCAGCAGCCAAGATACGAGGGTAACTTTCTATGGCTACACCTTC	CASSQDTRVTFYGYTF
-	TRBJ2-1	TRBV24-1	-	TGTGCCACCAGTGACAGGGACGGCCGCTCCTACAATGAGCAGTTCTTC	CATSDRDGRSYNEQFF
-	TRBJ2-7	TRBV29-1	-	TGCAGCGTTGGGACATCTCTAATGCCCTACGAGCAGTACTTC	CSVGTSLMPYEQYF
few	TRBJ1-4	TRBV7-2	-	TGTGCCAGCAGCTTACTCGGCCGGGGGACCGGTGAAAAACTGTTTTTT	CASSLLGRGTGEKLFF
many	TRBJ2-7	TRBV6-2/TRBV6-3	-	TGTGCCAGCAGTCCCGGGACTCCGCCCCTCGAGCAGTACTTC	CASSPGTPPLEQYF
once	TRBJ1-6	TRBV30	TRBD1	TGTGCCTGGAACTATCTAGGGGGCCGGGGTTCACCCCTCCACTTT	CAWNYLGGRGSPLHF
-	TRBJ2-3	TRBV6-2/TRBV6-3	TRBD2	TGTGCCAGCAGTCGGATTTTAGCGGGGACGACCGCAGATACGCAGTATTTT	CASSRILAGTTADTQYF
few	TRBJ2-2	TRBV3-1/TRBV3-2	TRBD1	TGTGCCAGCAGCCAAGAGTGGGGACAGGGATACACCGGGGAGCTGTTTTTT	CASSQEWGQGYTGELFF
-	TRBJ1-2	TRBV7-9	-	TGTGCCAGCAGCTTAGGGACGGTCTATGGCTACACCTTC	CASSLGTVYGYTF
-	TRBJ1-3	TRBV19	-	TGTGCCAGTAGTACAGGACGGTCTGGAAACACCATATATTTT	CASSTGRSGNTIYF
-	TRBJ1-5	TRBV19	TRBD1	TGTGCCAGTAGTATAGGGGCGGGACAGATGAATCAGCCCCAGCATTTT	CASSIGAGQMNQPQHF
-	TRBJ2-1	TRBV6-4	TRBD1	TGTGCCAGCAGCCGGACAGGTTCTTACAATGAGCAGTTCTTC	CASSRTGSYNEQFF
-	TRBJ1-5	TRBV18	-	TGTGCCAGCTCACCAGATAGTAATAGCAATCAGCCCCAGCATTTT	CASSPDSNSNQPQHF
few	TRBJ1-1	TRBV30	-	TGTGCCTGGAGTGTTGGAGGGAACACTGAAGCTTTCTTT	CAWSVGGNTEAFF
few	TRBJ2-7	TRBV18	TRBD1	TGTGCCAGCTCGCCTGGGACAGGACGGTACGAGCAGTACTTC	CASSPGTGRYEQYF
-	TRBJ1-2	TRBV5-1	TRBD1	TGCGCCAGCAGGTCAAAACAGGGGAGCAGCTATGGCTACACCTTC	CASRSKQGSSYGYTF
-	TRBJ2-4	TRBV19	-	TGTGCCAGTAGTATAGACAGGGCGAACATTCAGTACTTC	CASSIDRANIQYF
-	TRBJ2-2	TRBV3-1/TRBV3-2	TRBD2	TGTGCCAGCAGCCAAGCAAGCGGGAGGGCCACGAAGACCGGGGAGCTGTTTTTT	CASSQASGRATKTGELFF
few	TRBJ1-1	TRBV7-9	-	TGTGCCAGCAGCTTAATAGGGGGCACTGAAGCTTTCTTT	CASSLIGGTEAFF
-	TRBJ2-3	TRBV28	-	TGTGCCAGCAGTTCGCCCTCTGGGGGCACAGATACGCAGTATTTT	CASSSPSGGTDTQYF
-	TRBJ2-1	TRBV27	-	TGTGCCAGCAGTTTAGAAGGGGGTTGGCGACCCGGTGAGCAGTTCTTC	CASSLEGGWRPGEQFF
-	TRBJ1-1	TRBV18	-	TGTGCCAGCTCATTCAGGGAGAACACTGAAGCTTTCTTT	CASSFRENTEAFF
once	TRBJ1-5	TRBV4-1	-	TGCGCCAGCAGCCGAGAACCTAGCAATCAGCCCCAGCATTTT	CASSREPSNQPQHF
-	TRBJ2-7	TRBV3-1/TRBV3-2	-	TGTGCCAGCAGCCAAGGAAAAAGCAAGCAGTACTTC	CASSQGKSKQYF
-	TRBJ2-2	TRBV10-2	-	TGCGCCAGCAGTGTGGTGACAGCGATCACCGGGGAGCTGTTTTTT	CASSVVTAITGELFF
-	TRBJ2-3	TRBV5-5	-	TGTGCCAGCAGCTTGGCCTGGCTAGGTTCCGATACGCAGTATTTT	CASSLAWLGSDTQYF
once	TRBJ1-1	TRBV27	-	TGTGCCAGCAGTATCCTCCGGGGAACGGGGACTAAAGCTTTCTTT	CASSILRGTGTKAFF
-	TRBJ1-2	TRBV10-3	-	TGTGCCATCAGTGAGTCCCTAGGATCCGGCTACACCTTC	CAISESLGSGYTF
few	TRBJ2-7	TRBV4-1	TRBD2	TGCGCCAGTTCTTGGGAGGGAGGCATTTCCTACGAGCAGTACTTC	CASSWEGGISYEQYF